One and the same sample provided the 20 T cell receptor beta chains below, sequenced in a study of blood T cell repertoires in COVID-19. TCRdb's copy holds only in-frame clones and misses some; the assay was immunoSEQ multiplex PCR. Here the sample spans 390,000 or so clones, around 90% being singletons. The specimen was peripheral blood. The receptors stem from a woman in her thirties with COVID-19, enrolled during active disease.

The CDR3 DNA reads TGTGCCATCAGTGAGCCATACAGCGGACAGGGTGGCGGCTATGGCTACACCTTC. Protein: CAISEPYSGQGGGYGYTF. The V call is TRBV10-3, the J call TRBJ1-2, with 8 bases identical to TRBD1. In germline, CDR1 is ENHRY, CDR2 SYGVKD. With V trimmed by 2 bases and J by 4 bases, 15 bases remained unmatched. The CDR3 is 18 residues long.

The chain recombines TRBV11-2 with TRBJ1-6; D remains ambiguous. Germline V CDR1 and CDR2: SGHAT, FQNNGV. V lost 3 bases to trimming and J lost 11 bases, with 11 bases between them. This CDR3 is built from 13 residues. This CDR3 reads CASSLWLRPPLHF. DNA of the CDR3: TGTGCCAGCAGCTTGTGGTTGAGGCCACCCCTCCACTTT.

This chain links TRBV29-1 with TRBJ2-5; 10 bases are shared with TRBD2. The CDR3 spans 16 residues. With 6 bases clipped from V and 5 bases from J, the junction kept 15 bases outside the gene matches. CDR1 and CDR2 from the germline V gene are SQVTM and ANQGSEA. CDR3 sequence: CSVEGLAGAQEETQYF. The CDR3 DNA is TGCAGCGTGGAGGGTCTAGCGGGGGCCCAGGAGGAGACCCAGTACTTC.

V usage is TRBV7-9 and J usage is TRBJ2-7, with 7 nucleotides matching TRBD1. Germline CDR1 and CDR2: SEHNR and FQNEAQ (reference sequence). Trimming removed 5 bases from V and 0 bases from J; junction bases left unmatched: 7. CDR3 size: 15 residues. CDR3 in amino acids: CASSTTTGTSYEQYF. DNA of the CDR3: TGTGCCAGCAGCACAACGACAGGGACCTCCTACGAGCAGTACTTC.

Written as DNA, the CDR3 is TGTGCCAGCAGCCCCTGGGACAGGGGGGAGCAGTTCTTC. It encodes CASSPWDRGEQFF. J is TRBJ2-1 and V is TRBV12-3 or TRBV12-4; the match to TRBD1 covers 11 bases. This CDR3 is 13 amino acids long. The V and J ends lost 6 bases and 10 bases, in that order; junction bases with no gene match: 5.

The rearrangement links TRBV20-1 to TRBJ2-7; the match to TRBD1 covers 9 bases. Germline V gene sequence: CDR1 DFQATT, CDR2 SNEGSKA (reference sequence). The V gene end was trimmed by 3 bases and the J gene end by 3 bases; junction bases not matched to a gene: 3. This CDR3 is 13 amino acids long. CDR3 sequence: CSASMDRGYEQYF. The CDR3 DNA is TGCAGTGCTAGTATGGACAGGGGCTACGAGCAGTACTTC.

The chain links TRBV7-2 to TRBJ1-1; D remains ambiguous. Trimming cost V 5 bases and J 0 bases, with 16 bases left between them. The CDR3 consists of 16 residues. CDR1 is SGHTA, CDR2 FQGNSA, per germline. The DNA for the CDR3 is TGTGCCAGCAGCGCCACGAACGGGGTAGTGAACACTGAAGCTTTCTTT. This codes for CASSATNGVVNTEAFF.

Here the CDR3 DNA reads TGCGCCAGCAGCCAGAGGCCTGCAGGGGGTGCATTCGAATATGGCAAAAACATTCAGTACTTC. This gives the protein CASSQRPAGGAFEYGKNIQYF. The V call is TRBV4-3, the J call TRBJ2-4; 7 bases line up with TRBD1. Germline V gene data show CDR1 as LGHNA and CDR2 as YSLEER. J was trimmed by 3 bases and V by 3 bases; bases with no gene match: 23. The CDR3 contains 21 residues.

The J gene is TRBJ2-2, the V gene TRBV6-5; D is perhaps TRBD1 (6 bases). The CDR3 extends over 15 amino acids. V dropped 2 bases and J dropped 1 base, with 8 bases sitting between them. The germline V gene has CDR1 MNHEY and CDR2 SVGAGI. The DNA for the CDR3 is TGTGCCAGCAGTTACCGGACAGAGAACACCGGGGAGCTGTTTTTT. This sequence encodes CASSYRTENTGELFF.

J is TRBJ2-2 and V is TRBV5-5; no definite D call. The ends were cut back, 4 bases at V and 1 base at J, with 11 bases in the middle. CDR3 size: 15 residues. Germline V CDR1 and CDR2: SGHKS, YYEKEE (reference sequence). The CDR3 region has the DNA TGTGCCAGCAGCAGTTCTATCGAGAACACCGGGGAGCTGTTTTTT. This gives the protein CASSSSIENTGELFF.

This clone was seen only once. This chain uses TRBV4-1 with TRBJ2-7, with a possible D match to TRBD2 (6 bases). Between the trimmed V and J ends, which lost 3 bases and 0 bases, there was a span of 6 bases. The CDR3 runs to 13 residues. The germline gives CDR1 MGHRA, CDR2 YSYEKL. The CDR3 spells CASSHGSSYEQYF. The CDR3 DNA sequence: TGCGCCAGCAGCCACGGGAGCTCCTACGAGCAGTACTTC.

The V and J genes are TRBV12-5 and TRBJ2-2, with 8 nucleotides matching TRBD1. The germline V gene has CDR1 LGHNT and CDR2 FRNRAP. V was pared by 1 base and J by 6 bases, with 1 base of the junction left unmatched. The CDR3 runs to 14 residues. The CDR3 reads CASGLGTGPGELFF. For the CDR3, the DNA is TGTGCTAGTGGTTTGGGGACAGGGCCCGGGGAGCTGTTTTTT.

The chain combines TRBV11-3 with TRBJ1-2; TRBD1 matches 7 bases. V shed 5 bases and J 0 bases; nucleotides not matched to a gene: 9. CDR1 is SGHNT, CDR2 YENEEA, per germline. This CDR3 contains 16 residues. CDR3 DNA: TGTGCCAGCAGCCGACAGGGTGGGGACTCTAACTATGGCTACACCTTC. Its translation: CASSRQGGDSNYGYTF.

CDR3 residues: CASSYAGRFGYTF. As DNA, the CDR3 is TGTGCCAGTAGTTACGCGGGTAGATTTGGCTACACCTTC. The J gene is TRBJ1-2, the V gene TRBV19, with D uncertain. Germline V CDR1 and CDR2: LNHDA, SQIVND (reference sequence). The CDR3 loop spans 13 amino acids. Trimming shortened V by 5 bases and J by 7 bases, and 14 bases separated the two germline ends.

With respect to this clone: The sample has other DNA sequences that encode this CDR3 too. V is TRBV5-1 and J is TRBJ2-7, with D perhaps matching TRBD1 (5 bases). Germline lookup yields CDR1 SGHRS and CDR2 YFSETQ. The ends were cut back, 3 bases at V and 3 bases at J, with 7 bases in the middle. The CDR3 runs to 12 residues. The CDR3 region is CASSSDSYEQYF. The CDR3 DNA is TGCGCCAGCAGCTCCGACAGCTACGAGCAGTACTTC.

CDR3 in amino acids: CASSLGGDREQYF. CDR3 bases: TGCGCCAGCAGCCTTGGAGGGGATCGAGAGCAGTACTTC. The chain couples TRBV4-1 to TRBJ2-7, with a possible D match to TRBD2 (6 bases). CDR3 length: 13 amino acids. Trimming shortened V by 4 bases and J by 7 bases, and 14 bases separated the two germline ends. Germline CDR1 reads MGHRA; CDR2 reads YSYEKL.

The chain carries TRBV6-2 or TRBV6-3 and TRBJ1-1; D is undetermined. The V and J ends lost 2 bases and 5 bases respectively, with 18 bases between them. Germline values: CDR1 MNHEY, CDR2 SVGEGT. This CDR3 has 16 residues. CDR3 coding DNA: TGTGCCAGCAGTTACGAGGTGGAGGGCGGTAAAACTGAAGCTTTCTTT. Protein: CASSYEVEGGKTEAFF.

The genes are TRBV11-3 and TRBJ2-3; 9 bases align to TRBD2. There are 18 residues in the CDR3. Trimming took 0 bases from V and 4 from J; bases not matched to a gene: 11. Per the germline V gene, CDR1 is SGHNT and CDR2 is YENEEA. This CDR3 is CASSLEWWREGRPDTQYF. The CDR3 coding sequence is TGTGCCAGCAGCTTAGAATGGTGGCGGGAGGGAAGGCCAGATACGCAGTATTTT.

This clone was seen a few times. The V gene is TRBV10-3, the J gene TRBJ1-3; D remains unclear. Germline CDR1 ENHRY, CDR2 SYGVKD. Trimming removed 3 bases from V and 4 bases from J, with 7 bases in between. There are 13 residues in the CDR3. The CDR3 reads CAISDVQGNTIYF. CDR3 DNA sequence: TGTGCCATCAGTGACGTACAGGGAAACACCATATATTTT.

The chain combines TRBV5-1 with TRBJ2-2; 12 bases are a match to TRBD2. Germline CDR1 reads SGHRS; CDR2 reads YFSETQ. The length of the CDR3 is 16 residues. The trim removed 3 bases at V and 5 bases at J, leaving 5 bases unmatched. CDR3 bases: TGCGCCAGCAGCTGGGGACTAGCGGGCCAGACCGGGGAGCTGTTTTTT. Translating gives CASSWGLAGQTGELFF.